This T cell receptor beta chain emerged from a study of blood T cell repertoires in COVID-19. Study-level information: Acute-phase and convalescent COVID-19 samples originated in the United States, Italy and Spain. The analysed material was cDNA or gDNA that came from T cells, B-cell-depleted T cells, or PBMCs.

In the original workflow: Reference gene primer amplification yielded estimated nucleated cell counts. Here immunoSEQ multiplex PCR was the method, and the copy in TCRdb shows in-frame clones only, minus some. That table supplies the V and J calls and clone size; D and trimming were determined from the DNA. The sample gives 200,000 or so clones, over 80% of which show up once; 4.5% to 5.5% is in the top ten. The CDR3 is made up of 17 amino acids. The ends lost 3 bases at V and 4 bases at J; junction bases unmatched: 9. The germline gives CDR1 SGHRS, CDR2 YFSETQ. Specimen: peripheral blood. This clonotype was sampled from a woman between 25 and 40 years old with acute or convalescent COVID-19. The chain combines TRBV5-1 with TRBJ2-2, with 10 bases matching TRBD2. CDR3 nucleotide sequence: TGCGCCAGCAGCTCACAGACTAGCGGGCGTTTCACCGGGGAGCTGTTTTTT. Translated, it gives CASSSQTSGRFTGELFF. The entire variable domain, with the rest obtained from reference TRBV5-1 and TRBJ2-2, is as follows: KAGVTQTPRYLIKTRGQQVTLSCSPISGHRSVSWYQQTPGQGLQFLFEYFSETQRNKGNFPGRFSGRQFSNSRSEMNVSTLELGDSALYLCASSSQTSGRFTGELFFGEGSRLTVL.